The next 3 T cell receptor beta chains were all read from a single sample in a study of T cell responses to AZD1222 COVID-19 vaccine (dated by TCRdb to the early 2020s). Library preparation employed the immunoSEQ multiplex PCR assay. The immuneACCESS repertoire file appears here via TCRdb, limited to in-frame rearrangements. These files lack a portion of the clones; in checked studies, under half of the deficit traces to unresolved V genes, and the cause of the others is not known. This sample has about 35,000 clones in its table, and 86% of those were observed once. The ten largest clonotypes hold 5.5% to 7.5% of the sample. Sample time point, as interpreted from the label and publication: baseline before first vaccination. The source material was peripheral blood, sampled on day 0 of AZD1222 vaccination. These receptors all stem from an adult in good health.

This clone is a singleton in its sample. V usage is TRBV4-1 and J usage is TRBJ1-1, with 8 bases identical to TRBD1. V trimming: 5 bases; J trimming: 0 bases; junction bases outside the gene matches: 5. Germline V lookup: CDR1 MGHRA, CDR2 YSYEKL. This CDR3 is 15 amino acids long. The CDR3 DNA sequence: TGCGCCAGCAGCGATGGACAGGGCCTGAACACTGAAGCTTTCTTT. It encodes CASSDGQGLNTEAFF.

CDR3 loop: CASRGQDSTEAFF. CDR3 bases: TGTGCCAGCCGGGGACAGGATTCCACTGAAGCTTTCTTT. V usage is TRBV6-5 and J usage is TRBJ1-1, with 8 bases aligning to TRBD1. Trimming at V came to 8 bases and at J to 4 bases, leaving 6 bases not matched to a gene. This CDR3 is 13 amino acids long. In germline, CDR1 is MNHEY, CDR2 SVGAGI.

This clone was found once. Here the CDR3 reads CASSLVLDGGAFESTDTQYF. For the CDR3, the DNA is TGTGCCAGCAGCTTAGTCCTAGACGGGGGGGCGTTTGAAAGCACAGATACGCAGTATTTT. The J gene is TRBJ2-3, the V gene TRBV7-8; the match to TRBD2 covers 8 bases. The germline V gene has CDR1 SGHVS and CDR2 FQNEAQ. Losses at the gene ends were 1 base for V and 0 bases for J; bases not matched to a gene: 15. The CDR3 contains 20 residues.